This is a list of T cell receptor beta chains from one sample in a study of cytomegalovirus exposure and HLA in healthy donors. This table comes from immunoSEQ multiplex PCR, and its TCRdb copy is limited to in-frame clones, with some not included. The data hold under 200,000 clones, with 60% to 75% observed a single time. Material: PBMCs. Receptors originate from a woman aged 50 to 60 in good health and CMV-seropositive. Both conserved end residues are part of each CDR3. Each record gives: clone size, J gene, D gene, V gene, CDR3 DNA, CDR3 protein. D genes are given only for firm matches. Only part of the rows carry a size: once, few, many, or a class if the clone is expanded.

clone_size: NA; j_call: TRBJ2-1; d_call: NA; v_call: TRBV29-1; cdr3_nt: TGCAGCGTTGACCGCTACCTTAACAATGAGCAGTTCTTC; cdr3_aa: CSVDRYLNNEQFF
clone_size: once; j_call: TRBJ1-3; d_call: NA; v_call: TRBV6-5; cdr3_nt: TGTGCCAGCAGTTACTCGGAGGGATCTGGAAACACCATATATTTT; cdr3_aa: CASSYSEGSGNTIYF
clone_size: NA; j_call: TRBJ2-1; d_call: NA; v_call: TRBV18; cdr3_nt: TGTGCCAGCTCCGCCGGGGGAGGCAGCTCCTACAATGAGCAGTTCTTC; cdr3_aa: CASSAGGGSSYNEQFF
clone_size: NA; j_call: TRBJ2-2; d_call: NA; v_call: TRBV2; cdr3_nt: TGTGCCAGCAGTGTGGCAGCGACCGGGGAGCTGTTTTTT; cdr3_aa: CASSVAATGELFF
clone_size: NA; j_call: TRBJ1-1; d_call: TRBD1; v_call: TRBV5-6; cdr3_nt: TGTGCCAGCAGCCCAGCAGGACAGGGGGTCATGTACACTGAAGCTTTCTTT; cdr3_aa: CASSPAGQGVMYTEAFF
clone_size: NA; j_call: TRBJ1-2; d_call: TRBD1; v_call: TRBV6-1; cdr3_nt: TGTGCCAGCAGCCGACAGGGGATCTATGGCTACACCTTC; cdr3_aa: CASSRQGIYGYTF
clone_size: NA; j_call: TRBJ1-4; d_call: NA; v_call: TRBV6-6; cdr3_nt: TGTGCCAGCACTCTCAGACAGCTTGCAACTAATGAAAAACTGTTTTTT; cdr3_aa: CASTLRQLATNEKLFF
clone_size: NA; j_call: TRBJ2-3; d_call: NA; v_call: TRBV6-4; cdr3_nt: TGTGCCAGCAGTTCAGGGGATCCAGATACGCAGTATTTT; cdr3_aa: CASSSGDPDTQYF
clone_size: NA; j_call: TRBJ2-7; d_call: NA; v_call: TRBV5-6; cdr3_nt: TGTGCCAGCAGCTTTGAAGAGACTAGGGACTACGAGCAGTACTTC; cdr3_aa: CASSFEETRDYEQYF
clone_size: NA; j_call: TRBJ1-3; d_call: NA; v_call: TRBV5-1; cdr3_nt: TGCGCCAGCAGCCTAACGGGAGAACCTATCTCTGGAAACACCATATATTTT; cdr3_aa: CASSLTGEPISGNTIYF
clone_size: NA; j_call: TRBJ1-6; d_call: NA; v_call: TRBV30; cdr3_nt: TGTGCCTGGAGTGCCCGCGCCTATAATTCACCCCTCCACTTT; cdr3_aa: CAWSARAYNSPLHF
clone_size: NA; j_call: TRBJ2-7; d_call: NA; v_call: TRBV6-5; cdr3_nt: TGTGCCAGCAGTCCTCAGGGGCCGGGGTCCTACGAGCAGTACTTC; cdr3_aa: CASSPQGPGSYEQYF
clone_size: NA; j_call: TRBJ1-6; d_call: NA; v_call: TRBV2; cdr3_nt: TGTGCCAGCAGCCAGGAACAGGGCGATTCACCCCTCCACTTT; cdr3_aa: CASSQEQGDSPLHF
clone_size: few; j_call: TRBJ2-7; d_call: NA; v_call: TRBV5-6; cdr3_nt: TGTGCCAGCAGCTTAGGTTTGGGGAGTGGGTACGAGCAGTACTTC; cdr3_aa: CASSLGLGSGYEQYF
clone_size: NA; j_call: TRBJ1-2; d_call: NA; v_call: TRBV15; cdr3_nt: TGTGCCACCAGCAGCGACCCCTCTAGCGGCTACACCTTC; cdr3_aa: CATSSDPSSGYTF
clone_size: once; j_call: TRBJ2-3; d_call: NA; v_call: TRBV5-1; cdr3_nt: TGCGCCAGCAGCACACAGCTACAGTCTCGGGGTAGAACAGATACGCAGTATTTT; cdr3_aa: CASSTQLQSRGRTDTQYF
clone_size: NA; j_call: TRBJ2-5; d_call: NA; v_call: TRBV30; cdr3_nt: TGTGCCTGGAGTGACCCGGGGGAGGCAGAGACCCAGTACTTC; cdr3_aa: CAWSDPGEAETQYF
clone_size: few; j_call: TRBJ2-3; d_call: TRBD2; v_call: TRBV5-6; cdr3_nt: TGTGCCAGCAGCTTCGGACTAGCGGGGGGCGCGGGGGGAGATACGCAGTATTTT; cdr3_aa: CASSFGLAGGAGGDTQYF
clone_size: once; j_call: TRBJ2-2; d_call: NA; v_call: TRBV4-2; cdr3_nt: TGTGCCAGCAGTTCAGCCGGGGAGCTGTTTTTT; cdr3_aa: CASSSAGELFF
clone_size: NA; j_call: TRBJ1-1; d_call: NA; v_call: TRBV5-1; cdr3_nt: TGCGCCAGCAGCTTGGCTCCCGGGGCGGGGCGGACTGAAGCTTTCTTT; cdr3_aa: CASSLAPGAGRTEAFF
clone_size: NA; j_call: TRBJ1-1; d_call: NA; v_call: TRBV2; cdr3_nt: TGTGCCAGCAGTGAAGGGGAGTTACAACCTGAAGCTTTCTTT; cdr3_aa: CASSEGELQPEAFF
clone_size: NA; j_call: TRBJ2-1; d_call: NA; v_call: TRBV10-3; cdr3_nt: TGTGCCATCAACGGACTCCAGGACAATGAGCAGTTCTTC; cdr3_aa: CAINGLQDNEQFF
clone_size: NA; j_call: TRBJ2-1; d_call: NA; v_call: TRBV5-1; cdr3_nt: TGCGCCAGCAGCTTTAGCTTCGGTGAGCAGTTCTTC; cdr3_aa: CASSFSFGEQFF
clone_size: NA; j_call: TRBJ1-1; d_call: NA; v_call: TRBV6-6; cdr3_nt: TGTGCCAGCAGGTTTCCCCAGGGAGGGGGGAACGCTGAAGCTTTCTTT; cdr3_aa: CASRFPQGGGNAEAFF
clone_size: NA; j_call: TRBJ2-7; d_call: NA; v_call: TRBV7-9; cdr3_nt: TGTTCCAGCAGCTTAGTTAGGATGCGGGACGGAGGTTCCTACGAGCAGTACTTC; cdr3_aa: CSSSLVRMRDGGSYEQYF
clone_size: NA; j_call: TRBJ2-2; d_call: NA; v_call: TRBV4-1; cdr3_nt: TGCGCCAGCAGCCACTACAGGAACACCGGGGAGCTGTTTTTT; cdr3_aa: CASSHYRNTGELFF
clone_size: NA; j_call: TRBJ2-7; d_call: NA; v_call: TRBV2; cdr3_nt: TGTGCCAGCAGTAACCGGGAGCTTACCTACGAGCAGTACTTC; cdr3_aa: CASSNRELTYEQYF
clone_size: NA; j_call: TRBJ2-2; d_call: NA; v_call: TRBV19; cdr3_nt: TGTGCCAGTACCGGGGGTGCAGGGCTTTGGACCGGGGAGCTGTTTTTT; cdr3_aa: CASTGGAGLWTGELFF
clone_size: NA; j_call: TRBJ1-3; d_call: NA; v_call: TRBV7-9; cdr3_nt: TGTGCCAGCAGCTTATATCCGAGCTCTGGAAACACCATATATTTT; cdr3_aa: CASSLYPSSGNTIYF
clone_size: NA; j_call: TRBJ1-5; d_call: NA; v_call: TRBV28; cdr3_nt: TGTGCCAGCAGTTTTTTCGACAGAAGCAATCAGCCCCAGCATTTT; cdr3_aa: CASSFFDRSNQPQHF
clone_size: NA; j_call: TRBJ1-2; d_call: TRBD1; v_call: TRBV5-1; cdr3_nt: TGCGCCAGCAGCTCCGGGCGTGCACAGGGGAATGGCTACACCTTC; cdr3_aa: CASSSGRAQGNGYTF
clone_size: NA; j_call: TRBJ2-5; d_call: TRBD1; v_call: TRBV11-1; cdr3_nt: TGTGCCAGCAGCTTGGGCAGGGGGATGAAGACCCAGTACTTC; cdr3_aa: CASSLGRGMKTQYF
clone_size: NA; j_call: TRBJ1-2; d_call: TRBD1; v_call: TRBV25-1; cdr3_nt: TGTGCCAGCAGTGGACAGGGGAGAGGCTACACCTTC; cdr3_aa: CASSGQGRGYTF
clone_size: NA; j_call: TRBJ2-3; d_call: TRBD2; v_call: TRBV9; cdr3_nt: TGTGCCAGCAGCACTGGACTAGCGGGAATCACAGATACGCAGTATTTT; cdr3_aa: CASSTGLAGITDTQYF
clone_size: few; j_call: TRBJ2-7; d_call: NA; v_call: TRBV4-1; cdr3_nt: TGCGCCAGCAGCCAAGTAACTAGGTCCTACGAGCAGTACTTC; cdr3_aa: CASSQVTRSYEQYF
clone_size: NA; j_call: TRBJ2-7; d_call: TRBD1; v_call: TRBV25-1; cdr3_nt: TGTGCCAGCAGCCGGGACAGCGGCTACGAGCAGTACTTC; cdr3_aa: CASSRDSGYEQYF
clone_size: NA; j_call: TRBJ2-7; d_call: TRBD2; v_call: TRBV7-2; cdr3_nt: TGTGCCAGCAGCTCCGGACTAGCGGGAACAACAACGCAGTACTTC; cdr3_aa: CASSSGLAGTTTQYF
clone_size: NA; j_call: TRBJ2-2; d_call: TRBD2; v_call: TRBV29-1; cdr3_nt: TGCAGCGCGATGGGACTAGCGGGGCACACCGGGGAGCTGTTTTTT; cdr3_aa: CSAMGLAGHTGELFF
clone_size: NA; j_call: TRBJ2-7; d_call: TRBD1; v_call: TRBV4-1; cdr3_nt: TGCGCCAGCAGCCAACCCCACAGGGGAACCTACGAGCAGTACTTC; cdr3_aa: CASSQPHRGTYEQYF
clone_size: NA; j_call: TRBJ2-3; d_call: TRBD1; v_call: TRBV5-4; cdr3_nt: TGTGCCAGCAGCTGGGGGACAGCCACAGATACGCAGTATTTT; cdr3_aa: CASSWGTATDTQYF
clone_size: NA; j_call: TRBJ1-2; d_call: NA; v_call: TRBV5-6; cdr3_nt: TGTGCCAGCAGCCCACAAAACCAGGGTAATACTTATGGCTACACCTTC; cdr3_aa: CASSPQNQGNTYGYTF
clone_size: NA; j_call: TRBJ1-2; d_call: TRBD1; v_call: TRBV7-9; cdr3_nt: TGTGCCAGCAGCTTCCAGGGGGCCTATGGCTACACCTTC; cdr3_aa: CASSFQGAYGYTF
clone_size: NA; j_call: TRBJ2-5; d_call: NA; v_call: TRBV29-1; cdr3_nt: TGCAGCGTTGTCCTCTACGAGACCCAGTACTTC; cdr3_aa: CSVVLYETQYF
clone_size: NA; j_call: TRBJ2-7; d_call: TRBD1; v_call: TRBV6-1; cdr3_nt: TGTGCCAGCAGTGAGGTGGCCCGGGACAGAAGCTCCTACGAGCAGTACTTC; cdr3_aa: CASSEVARDRSSYEQYF
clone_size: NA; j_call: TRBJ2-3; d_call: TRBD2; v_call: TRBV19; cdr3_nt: TGTGCCAGTAGTATAGGTCCTCTGCGGGGGAGCGGGGGCACAGATACGCAGTATTTT; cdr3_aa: CASSIGPLRGSGGTDTQYF
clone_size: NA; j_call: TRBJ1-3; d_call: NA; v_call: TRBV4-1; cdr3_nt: TGCGCCAGCAGCCAAGAGCCCTACCTTGGAAACACCATATATTTT; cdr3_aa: CASSQEPYLGNTIYF
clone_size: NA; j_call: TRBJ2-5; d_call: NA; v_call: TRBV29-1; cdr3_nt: TGCAGCGTTGCAGGGTACCAAGAGACCCAGTACTTC; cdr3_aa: CSVAGYQETQYF
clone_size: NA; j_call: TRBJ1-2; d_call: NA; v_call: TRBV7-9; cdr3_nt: TGTGCCAGCAGCTTAGAACTAGGCGGCTACACCTTC; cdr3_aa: CASSLELGGYTF
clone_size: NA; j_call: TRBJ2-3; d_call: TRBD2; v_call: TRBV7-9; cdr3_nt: TGTGCCAGCAGCTTCGGGGGGGCTGCAGATACGCAGTATTTT; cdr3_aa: CASSFGGAADTQYF
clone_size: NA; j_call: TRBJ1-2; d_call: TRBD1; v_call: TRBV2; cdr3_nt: TGTGCCAGCAGACGACAGGGAGATGGCTACACCTTC; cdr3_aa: CASRRQGDGYTF
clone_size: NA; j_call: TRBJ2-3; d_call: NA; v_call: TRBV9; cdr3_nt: TGTGCCAGCAGCGTGATAGCGGTGCCCTGGGATACACAGTATTTT; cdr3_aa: CASSVIAVPWDTQYF
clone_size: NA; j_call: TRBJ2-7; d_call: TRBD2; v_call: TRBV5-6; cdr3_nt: TGTGCCAGCAGCTGGGGGTTGAATGTGGGACTAGCGGGGGAAGGGCAGTACTTC; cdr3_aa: CASSWGLNVGLAGEGQYF
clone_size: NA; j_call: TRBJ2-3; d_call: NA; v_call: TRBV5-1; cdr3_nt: TGCGCCAGCAGCTTGCGTGCAGATACGCAGTATTTT; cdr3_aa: CASSLRADTQYF
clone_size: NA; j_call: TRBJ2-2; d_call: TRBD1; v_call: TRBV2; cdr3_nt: TGTGCCAGCAGCTGGACAGGGGCGAACACCGGGGAGCTGTTTTTT; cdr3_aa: CASSWTGANTGELFF
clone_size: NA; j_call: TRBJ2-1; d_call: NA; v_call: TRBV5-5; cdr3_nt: TGTGCCAGCAGCTTGGAAGTACGGAATGAGCAGTTCTTC; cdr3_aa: CASSLEVRNEQFF